In its sample, the clone carrying this TCR beta chain was seen many times. Antigen specificity is unknown. This entry belongs to a study of T cells after posttransplantation cyclophosphamide. Regarding the study as a whole: TRB overlap between skin or GI tissue T cells and blood was limited. Recipient CMV seropositivity and CMV reactivation strongly tracked TRB clonality. Donor-recipient repertoire similarity was low at 1-2 months, rising over year one.

CDR1 and CDR2 (germline): SNHLY, FYNNEI. The germline V and J ends were trimmed by 9 bases and 6 bases, with 15 bases remaining between them. The CDR3 covers 13 residues. A marrow graft followed busulfan-fludarabine conditioning, with cyclophosphamide on days +3 and +4. Sequencing used immunoSEQ multiplex PCR; TCRdb keeps in-frame clones, though not all of them. The sample shows roughly 12,000 clones, none of them appearing just once. This receptor was obtained from a female patient aged 35 to 55 who received an allogeneic stem cell transplant from a related donor, was CMV-positive, and had acute GVHD only. Some T cells may be provided by the graft donor. The chain employs TRBV2 and TRBJ1-5; D might be TRBD1 (6 bases). Sequencing was performed on PBMCs, taken after allogeneic stem cell transplant with posttransplant cyclophosphamide. The CDR3 DNA is TGTGCCAGTGCCGGACAGCTCATTCAGCCCCAGCATTTT. Translating gives CASAGQLIQPQHF.